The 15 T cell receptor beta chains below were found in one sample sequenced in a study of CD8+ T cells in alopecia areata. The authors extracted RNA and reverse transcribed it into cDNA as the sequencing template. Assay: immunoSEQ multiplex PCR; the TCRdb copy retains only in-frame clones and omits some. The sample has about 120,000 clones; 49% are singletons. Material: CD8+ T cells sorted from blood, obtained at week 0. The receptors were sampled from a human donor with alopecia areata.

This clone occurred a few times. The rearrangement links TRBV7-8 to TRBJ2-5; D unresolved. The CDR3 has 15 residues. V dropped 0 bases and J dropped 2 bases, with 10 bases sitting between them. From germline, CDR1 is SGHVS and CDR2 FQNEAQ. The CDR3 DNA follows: TGTGCCAGCAGCTTAGCGGCCGGATCGCAAGAGACCCAGTACTTC. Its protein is CASSLAAGSQETQYF.

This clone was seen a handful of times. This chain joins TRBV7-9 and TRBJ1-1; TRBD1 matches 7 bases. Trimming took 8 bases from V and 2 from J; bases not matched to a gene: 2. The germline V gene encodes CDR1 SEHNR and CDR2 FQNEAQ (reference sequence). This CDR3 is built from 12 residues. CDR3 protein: CASGGGNTEAFF. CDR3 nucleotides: TGTGCCAGCGGAGGGGGCAACACTGAAGCTTTCTTT.

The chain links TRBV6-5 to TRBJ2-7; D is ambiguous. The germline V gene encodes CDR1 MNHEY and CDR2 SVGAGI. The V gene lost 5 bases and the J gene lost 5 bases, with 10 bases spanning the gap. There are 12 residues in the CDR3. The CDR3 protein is CASSAARNEQYF. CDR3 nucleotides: TGTGCCAGCAGTGCAGCGAGGAACGAGCAGTACTTC.

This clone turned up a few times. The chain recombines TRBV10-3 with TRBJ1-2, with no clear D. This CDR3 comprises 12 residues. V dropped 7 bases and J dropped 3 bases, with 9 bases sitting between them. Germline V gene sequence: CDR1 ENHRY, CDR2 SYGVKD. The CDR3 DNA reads TGTGCCATCAACCCCGGTGACTATGGCTACACCTTC. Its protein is CAINPGDYGYTF.

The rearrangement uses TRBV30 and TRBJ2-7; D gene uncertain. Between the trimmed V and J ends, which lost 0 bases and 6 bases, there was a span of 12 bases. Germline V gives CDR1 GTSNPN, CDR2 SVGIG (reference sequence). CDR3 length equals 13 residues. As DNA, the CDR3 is TGTGCCTGGAGTGTAGGGTATGGCCCCGAGCAGTACTTC. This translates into CAWSVGYGPEQYF.

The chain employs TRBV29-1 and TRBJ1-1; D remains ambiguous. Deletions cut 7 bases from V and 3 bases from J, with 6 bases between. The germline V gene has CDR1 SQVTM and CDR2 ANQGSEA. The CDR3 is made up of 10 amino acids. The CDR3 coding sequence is TGCAGCGGGAGGGACACTGAAGCTTTCTTT. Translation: CSGRDTEAFF.

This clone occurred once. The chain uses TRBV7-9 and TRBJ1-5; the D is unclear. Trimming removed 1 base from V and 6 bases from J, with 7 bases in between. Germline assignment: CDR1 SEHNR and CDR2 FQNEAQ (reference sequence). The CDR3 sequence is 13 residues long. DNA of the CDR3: TGTGCCAGCAGCTTAGGGGGAAGTCAGCCCCAGCATTTT. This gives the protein CASSLGGSQPQHF.

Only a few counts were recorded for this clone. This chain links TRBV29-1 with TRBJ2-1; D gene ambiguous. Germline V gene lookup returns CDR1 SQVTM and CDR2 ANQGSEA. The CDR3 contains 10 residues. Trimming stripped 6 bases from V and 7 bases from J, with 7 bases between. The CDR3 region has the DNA TGCAGCGTCGTTAGGAATGAGCAGTTCTTC. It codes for CSVVRNEQFF.

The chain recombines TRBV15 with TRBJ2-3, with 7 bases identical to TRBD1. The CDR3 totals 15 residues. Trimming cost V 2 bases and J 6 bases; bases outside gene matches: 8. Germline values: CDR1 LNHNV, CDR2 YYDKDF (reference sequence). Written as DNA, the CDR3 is TGTGCCACCAGCAGATGGACAGGCAGTGCGGATACGCAGTATTTT. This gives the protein CATSRWTGSADTQYF.

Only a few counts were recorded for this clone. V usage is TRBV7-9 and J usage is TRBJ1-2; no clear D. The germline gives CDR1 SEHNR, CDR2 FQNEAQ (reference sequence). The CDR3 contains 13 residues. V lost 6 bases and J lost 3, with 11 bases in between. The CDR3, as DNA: TGTGCCAGCAGTTCCGACATTGACTATGGCTACACCTTC. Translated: CASSSDIDYGYTF. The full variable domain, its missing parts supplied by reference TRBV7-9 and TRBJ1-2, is DTGVSQNPRHKITKRGQNVTFRCDPISEHNRLYWYRQTLGQGPEFLTYFQNEAQLEKSRLLSDRFSAERPKGSFSTLEIQRTEQGDSAMYLCASSSDIDYGYTFGSGTRLTVV.

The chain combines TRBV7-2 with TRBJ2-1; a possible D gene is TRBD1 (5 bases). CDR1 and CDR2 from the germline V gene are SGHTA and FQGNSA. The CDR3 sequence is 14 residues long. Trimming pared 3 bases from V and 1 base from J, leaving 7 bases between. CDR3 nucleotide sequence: TGTGCCAGCAGCTTCCCAGGGTCCTACAATGAGCAGTTCTTC. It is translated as CASSFPGSYNEQFF.

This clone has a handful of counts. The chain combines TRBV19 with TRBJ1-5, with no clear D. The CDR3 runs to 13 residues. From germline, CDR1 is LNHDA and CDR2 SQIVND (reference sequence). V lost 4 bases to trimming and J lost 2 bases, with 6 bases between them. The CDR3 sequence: CASSTSGNQPQHF. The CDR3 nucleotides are TGTGCCAGTAGTACCAGCGGCAATCAGCCCCAGCATTTT.

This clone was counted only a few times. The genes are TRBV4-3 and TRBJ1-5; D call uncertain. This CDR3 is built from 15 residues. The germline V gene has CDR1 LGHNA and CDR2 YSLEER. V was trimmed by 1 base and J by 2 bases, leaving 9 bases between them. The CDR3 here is CASSQVAGGNQPQHF. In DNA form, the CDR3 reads TGCGCCAGCAGCCAAGTCGCGGGAGGCAATCAGCCCCAGCATTTT.

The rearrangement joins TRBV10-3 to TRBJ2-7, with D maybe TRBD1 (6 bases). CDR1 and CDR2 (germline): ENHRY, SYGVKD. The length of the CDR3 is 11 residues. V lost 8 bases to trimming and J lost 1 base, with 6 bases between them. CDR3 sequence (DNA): TGTGCCATCCAGGGGTCCTACGAGCAGTACTTC. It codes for CAIQGSYEQYF.

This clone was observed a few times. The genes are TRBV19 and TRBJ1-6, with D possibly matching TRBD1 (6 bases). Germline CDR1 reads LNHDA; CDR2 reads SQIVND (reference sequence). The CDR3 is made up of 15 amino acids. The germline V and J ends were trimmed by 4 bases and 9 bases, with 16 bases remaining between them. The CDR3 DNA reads TGTGCCAGTAGTACCTGGGACAAGGGGTTTTCACCCCTCCACTTT. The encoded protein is CASSTWDKGFSPLHF.